This T cell receptor (beta chain) was observed in a study of CXCR3-negative and CXCR3-positive naive CD8 T cells. The CDR3 runs to 13 residues. The germline V gene has CDR1 SGHDT and CDR2 YYEEEE. The libraries of TRB cDNA were constructed through 5' RACE using UMI labels. TCRdb re-called the 5' RACE reads and shows each CDR3 protein once, DNA omitted. Its clone listing holds under 150,000 distinct CDR3 sequences. In the case of this clonotype: Its antigen is still unknown.

Points from the study as a whole: CXCR3-positive naive cells had TRB CDR3s that were more hydrophobic than CXCR3-negative naive cells had.

The clonotype originates from a human donor in good health. Some clones in this sample may be carry-over from other donors' samples. The sample consisted of naive CXCR3+ CD8+ T cells from blood. Subset noted: CD45RO-CCR7+CD27+CD95- naive CD8+ T cells expressing CXCR3 (TNR3+). The chain combines TRBV5-6 with TRBJ2-7. The CDR3 loop is CASSLGSEREQYF.